Here is one TCR beta chain with its context. This sample was taken from a study of beta chain features in type 1 diabetes. This CDR3 has 15 residues. Germline CDR1 reads SGHDT; CDR2 reads YYEEEE. J was trimmed by 5 bases and V by 7 bases; bases with no gene match: 12. Of the isolated RNA, all was reverse transcribed, and so the sequenced material was expressed TCRB transcripts. Data came from immunoSEQ multiplex PCR; TCRdb stores just in-frame clones and leaves some out. The table has under 90,000 clones, 25% to 35% seen once; the top ten hold over 0.4%. This chain links TRBV5-6 with TRBJ2-7; 10 bases match TRBD1. Sequencing used stem cell memory CD4+ T cells from blood. The clonotype comes from a woman between 18 and 30 years old in good health. CDR3 coding DNA: TGTGCCAGCCGGAGGACAGGGGGATCGCTCCACGAGCAGTACTTC. Residues: CASRRTGGSLHEQYF.